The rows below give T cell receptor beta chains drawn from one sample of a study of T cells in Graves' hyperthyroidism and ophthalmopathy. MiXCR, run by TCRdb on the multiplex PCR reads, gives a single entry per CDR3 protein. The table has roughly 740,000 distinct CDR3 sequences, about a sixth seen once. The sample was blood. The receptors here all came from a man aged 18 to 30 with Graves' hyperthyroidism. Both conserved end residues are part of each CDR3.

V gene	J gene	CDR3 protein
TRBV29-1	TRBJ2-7	CSVVTGHRYEQYF
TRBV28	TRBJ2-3	CASSSPGLPTAQYF
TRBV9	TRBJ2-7	CASSVGGSGNEQYF
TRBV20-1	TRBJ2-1	CSARESPMSSYNEQFF
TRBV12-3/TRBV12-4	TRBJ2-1	CASSTAGTSGRHEQFF
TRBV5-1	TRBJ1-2	CASSLDRSVYGYTF
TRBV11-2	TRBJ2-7	CASSLGGWGPSYEQYF
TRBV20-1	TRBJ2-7	CSAADRWPSYEQYF
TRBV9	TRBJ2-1	CASSPTTSSNEQFF
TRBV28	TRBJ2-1	CASSLSLNEQFF
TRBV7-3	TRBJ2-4	CASSLPRTGSAIQYF
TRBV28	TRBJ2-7	CASSWLPSYEQYF
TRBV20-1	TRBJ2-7	CSARDETSASYEQYF
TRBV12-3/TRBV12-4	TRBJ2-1	CASSSGTRNNEQFF
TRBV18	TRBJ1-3	CASSPWNGNTIYF
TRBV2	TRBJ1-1	CAGKRTPMNTEAFF
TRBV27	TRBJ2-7	CASSPPGLNIYEQYF
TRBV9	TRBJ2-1	CASTLAGGRMDEQFF
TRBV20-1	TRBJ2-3	CSAPPRVGADTQYF
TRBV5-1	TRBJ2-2	CASSLVSGANTGELFF
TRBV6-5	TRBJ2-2	CASSYREDTGELFF
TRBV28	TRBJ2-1	CASSYRDNGNEQFF
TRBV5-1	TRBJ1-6	CASSRDRGINSPLHF
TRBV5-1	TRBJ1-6	CASSLAFQGLGSPLHF
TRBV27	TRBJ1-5	CASSLSDFQPQHF
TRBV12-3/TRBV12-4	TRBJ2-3	CASSPLSYPTGSTDTQYF
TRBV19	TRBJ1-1	CASSSSAVTEAFF